The present T cell receptor beta chain was sequenced within a study of blood T cell repertoires in COVID-19. The wider study: Material from acute and convalescent COVID-19 was sourced from the United States, Italy and Spain. PBMCs, B-cell-depleted T cells, or T cells were the source of the cDNA or gDNA that made up the material.

Per the authors' pipeline: Reference gene primer amplification yielded estimated nucleated cell counts. Clones were read by immunoSEQ multiplex PCR, and TCRdb kept only the in-frame ones, dropping some. V and J calls and clone size come straight from that table; D and trimming were deduced from the DNA. This repertoire shows some 250,000 clones, 70% to 80% found once; its top ten account for 3% to 3.5%. There are a few counts of this clone. This receptor was identified in a woman older than 75 with acute or convalescent COVID-19. The specimen sequenced was peripheral blood.

The CDR3 protein is CASSQGADPYNEQFF. The CDR3, as DNA: TGTGCCAGCAGCCAAGGGGCCGATCCCTACAATGAGCAGTTCTTC. The chain employs TRBV4-2 and TRBJ2-1; D ambiguous. V lost 1 base, J lost 2 bases, and 9 bases lay in between. The germline V gene has CDR1 LGHNA and CDR2 YNFKEQ. The CDR3 has 15 residues.